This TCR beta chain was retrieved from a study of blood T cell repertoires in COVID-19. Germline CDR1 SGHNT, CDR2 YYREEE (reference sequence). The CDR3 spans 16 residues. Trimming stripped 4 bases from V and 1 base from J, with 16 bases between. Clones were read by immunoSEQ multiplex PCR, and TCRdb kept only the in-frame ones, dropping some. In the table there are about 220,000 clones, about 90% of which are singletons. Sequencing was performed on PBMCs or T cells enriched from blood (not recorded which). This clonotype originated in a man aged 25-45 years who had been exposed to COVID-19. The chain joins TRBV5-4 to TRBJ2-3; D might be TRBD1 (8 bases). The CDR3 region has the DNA TGTGCCAGCAGCGACAACAGGGGGAGGGGCACAGATACGCAGTATTTT. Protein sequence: CASSDNRGRGTDTQYF. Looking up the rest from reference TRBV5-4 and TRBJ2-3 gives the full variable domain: ETGVTQSPTHLIKTRGQQVTLRCSSQSGHNTVSWYQQALGQGPQFIFQYYREEENGRGNFPPRFSGLQFPNYSSELNVNALELDDSALYLCASSDNRGRGTDTQYFGPGTRLTVL.